The 26 T cell receptor beta chains below all came from one sample that was sequenced in a study of circulating tumor DNA in untreated peripheral T-cell lymphoma. Assay: immunoSEQ multiplex PCR; the TCRdb copy retains only in-frame clones and omits some. The table lists approximately 2,500 clones, roughly 82% of them singletons. Sequenced input: tumor tissue. The source of these receptors is a human donor with peripheral T-cell lymphoma.

The rearrangement joins TRBV28 to TRBJ1-2, with D unresolved. V was pared by 4 bases and J by 6 bases, with 12 bases between. The CDR3 loop spans 13 amino acids. The germline V gene encodes CDR1 MDHEN and CDR2 SYDVKM. CDR3 region: CASSYAAVNGYTF. CDR3 nucleotides: TGTGCCAGCAGTTACGCGGCGGTCAATGGCTACACCTTC.

The CDR3 region is CASSLLQGTPGELFF. The CDR3 DNA follows: TGTGCCAGCAGCTTATTACAGGGCACGCCCGGGGAGCTGTTTTTT. The chain combines TRBV11-3 with TRBJ2-2; tentative D call: TRBD1 (6 bases). The CDR3 totals 15 residues. Deletions cut 2 bases from V and 6 bases from J, with 13 bases between. Germline CDR1 is SGHNT and CDR2 is YENEEA.

This chain joins TRBV9 and TRBJ2-7; 10 bases match TRBD1. Looked up from germline, CDR1 is SGDLS and CDR2 is YYNGEE. This CDR3 has 14 residues. The junction had 9 bases not matched to a gene; V was cut back by 5 bases and J by 7 bases. The CDR3 protein is CASSGGTGAGEQYF. The CDR3 nucleotides read TGTGCCAGCAGTGGAGGGACAGGGGCGGGGGAGCAGTACTTC.

V gene TRBV11-3 combines with J gene TRBJ2-5; weak D call: TRBD2 (6 bases). The CDR3 spans 16 residues. Per the germline V gene, CDR1 is SGHNT and CDR2 is YENEEA. The ends were cut back, 3 bases at V and 5 bases at J, with 19 bases in the middle. CDR3 residues: CASSLVKWTTVETQYF. The CDR3 region has the DNA TGTGCCAGCAGCTTGGTGAAATGGACTACCGTTGAGACCCAGTACTTC. Using reference TRBV11-3 and TRBJ2-5 for the parts outside the CDR3, the full variable domain is EAGVVQSPRYKIIEKKQPVAFWCNPISGHNTLYWYLQNLGQGPELLIRYENEEAVDDSQLPKDRFSAERLKGVDSTLKIQPAELGDSAVYLCASSLVKWTTVETQYFGPGTRLLVL.

Comment on this clone: One end of the junction is discordant with germline, which a read error may explain. The chain combines TRBV6-8 with TRBJ2-1; 9 bases map to TRBD2. Looked up from germline, CDR1 is MNHGY and CDR2 is SAAAGT. The CDR3 loop spans 15 amino acids. The CDR3 region has the DNA TGTGCCATCAGTGGGTTAGCGGGGGCAGGGAATGAGCAGTTCTTC. Amino acid sequence: CAISGLAGAGNEQFF.

V usage is TRBV18 and J usage is TRBJ2-2; the D gene is possibly TRBD1 (5 bases). Per the germline V gene, CDR1 is KGHSH and CDR2 is LQKENI. CDR3 length: 16 residues. Deletions cut 2 bases from V and 1 base from J, with 11 bases between. The CDR3, as DNA: TGTGCCAGCTCACCATCGGACACCTGGAACACCGGGGAGCTGTTTTTT. The encoded protein is CASSPSDTWNTGELFF.

For the CDR3, the DNA is TGTGCCTGGAGCTGGCCTATGACCTACGAGCAGTACTTC. Protein product: CAWSWPMTYEQYF. This chain links TRBV30 with TRBJ2-7; the D is unclear. Trimming took off 3 bases at V and 2 bases at J, with 11 bases between the two ends. The CDR3 has 13 residues. CDR1 and CDR2 (germline): GTSNPN, SVGIG (reference sequence).

The V and J genes are TRBV29-1 and TRBJ2-5; D call uncertain. V dropped 8 bases and J dropped 5 bases, with 18 bases sitting between them. The germline CDR1 and CDR2 sequences are SQVTM and ANQGSEA. The CDR3 is 13 amino acids. This CDR3 is CSTRGSGRETQYF. The CDR3 DNA reads as TGCAGCACCAGAGGTTCGGGTAGGGAGACCCAGTACTTC.

CDR3 amino acids: CATGTGEQDTQYF. The CDR3 nucleotides read TGTGCCACCGGGACAGGGGAGCAAGATACGCAGTATTTT. This chain connects TRBV10-3 to TRBJ2-3; 10 bases match TRBD1. The CDR3 spans 13 residues. Germline-derived CDR1 and CDR2 are ENHRY and SYGVKD. V dropped 10 bases and J dropped 5; count of bases not matched to a gene: 6.

V gene TRBV18 combines with J gene TRBJ1-1; TRBD1 matches at 9 bases. Germline-derived CDR1 and CDR2 are KGHSH and LQKENI. With V trimmed by 4 bases and J by 1 base, 4 bases remained unmatched. This CDR3 region has 15 residues. In nucleotides, the CDR3 is TGTGCCAGCTCACAGGCGACAGGGGGGAACACTGAAGCTTTCTTT. This translates into CASSQATGGNTEAFF. The full variable domain, with the rest looked up from reference TRBV18 and TRBJ1-1, is NAGVMQNPRHLVRRRGQEARLRCSPMKGHSHVYWYRQLPEEGLKFMVYLQKENIIDESGMPKERFSAEFPKEGPSILRIQQVVRGDSAAYFCASSQATGGNTEAFFGQGTRLTVV.

The rearrangement links TRBV11-3 to TRBJ2-4; tentatively, D is TRBD1 or TRBD2 (5 bases each). Deletions cut 4 bases from V and 0 bases from J, with 22 bases between. The germline V gene encodes CDR1 SGHNT and CDR2 YENEEA. The CDR3 extends over 19 amino acids. The CDR3 sequence: CASSSFGQAHGLAKNIQYF. As DNA, the CDR3 is TGTGCCAGCAGCTCTTTCGGACAAGCCCATGGACTAGCCAAAAACATTCAGTACTTC.

The rearrangement joins TRBV19 to TRBJ1-5; D might be TRBD1 (6 bases). The germline V gene has CDR1 LNHDA and CDR2 SQIVND (reference sequence). This CDR3 comprises 16 residues. V was clipped by 5 bases and J by 3 bases, with 17 bases between them. The chain's CDR3 is CASSSTQGRFNQPQHF. CDR3 bases: TGTGCCAGTAGTTCCACCCAGGGGAGATTCAATCAGCCCCAGCATTTT.

This rearrangement joins TRBV30 to TRBJ1-3; D is uncertain. The germline V gene encodes CDR1 GTSNPN and CDR2 SVGIG (reference sequence). The CDR3 covers 13 residues. The ends were cut back, 0 bases at V and 0 bases at J, with 3 bases in the middle. This chain's CDR3 is CAWSVGSGNTIYF. The CDR3 DNA reads TGTGCCTGGAGTGTTGGCTCTGGAAACACCATATATTTT.

The chain joins TRBV14 to TRBJ2-1, with TRBD2 as a possible D gene (5 bases). The germline CDR1 and CDR2 sequences are SGHDN and FVKESK. Trimming cost V 4 bases and J 0 bases, with 13 bases left between them. This CDR3 contains 16 residues. CDR3 loop: CASSPHRGSSYNEQFF. CDR3 coding DNA: TGTGCCAGCAGCCCCCACCGGGGTAGCTCCTACAATGAGCAGTTCTTC.

The chain carries TRBV6-8 and TRBJ2-5; 10 nucleotides align to TRBD2. V gave up 5 bases and J gave up 1 base; unmatched junction bases: 7. Per the germline V gene, CDR1 is MNHGY and CDR2 is SAAAGT. The CDR3 loop spans 16 amino acids. DNA for the CDR3: TGTGCCAGCAGTAACCTCCGGACTAGCGGCCAAGAGACCCAGTACTTC. Translating it yields CASSNLRTSGQETQYF.

CDR3 coding DNA: TGCGCCAGCACGTTGGGAGGGGGCTATTCACCCCTCCACTTT. Its translation: CASTLGGGYSPLHF. The V gene is TRBV5-1, the J gene TRBJ1-6; 7 nucleotides line up with TRBD1. Germline CDR1 SGHRS, CDR2 YFSETQ. This CDR3 region has 14 residues. The ends lost 6 bases at V and 8 bases at J; junction bases unmatched: 8.

The chain uses TRBV1 and TRBJ1-4. TRBV1 corresponds to a pseudogene. The CDR3 is made up of 16 amino acids. In DNA form, the CDR3 reads TGCGCCAGCAGCCAAGATCGACGGGGGTCGGGTGAAAAACTGTTTTTT. It encodes CASSQDRRGSGEKLFF.

This chain connects TRBV5-1 to TRBJ1-1; 7 positions agree with TRBD1. CDR1 and CDR2 from the germline V gene are SGHRS and YFSETQ. The CDR3 is made up of 15 amino acids. V lost 4 bases to trimming and J lost 3 bases; unmatched junction nucleotides: 9. The CDR3 reads CASSRGQQAYTEAFF. The CDR3 DNA reads as TGCGCCAGCAGCCGGGGACAGCAAGCGTACACTGAAGCTTTCTTT.

This chain joins TRBV18 and TRBJ2-3; D unresolved. Trimming left V 2 bases short and J 2 bases short, with 11 bases between. The germline CDR1 and CDR2 sequences are KGHSH and LQKENI. The length of the CDR3 is 15 residues. The CDR3 sequence is CASSPELLYTDTQYF. The DNA for the CDR3 is TGTGCCAGCTCACCAGAGCTGCTCTACACAGATACGCAGTATTTT.

This clone was counted a single time. The chain carries TRBV6-8 and TRBJ2-2; 10 bases line up with TRBD2. CDR3 length: 15 amino acids. The trim removed 5 bases at V and 4 bases at J, leaving 4 bases unmatched. Germline V gene data show CDR1 as MNHGY and CDR2 as SAAAGT. The CDR3: CASSTPSGGTGELFF. CDR3 bases: TGTGCCAGCAGTACCCCTAGCGGGGGCACCGGGGAGCTGTTTTTT.

V and J are TRBV11-3 and TRBJ2-2; TRBD1 might be the D (6 bases). The CDR3 is 15 residues long. The germline V gene has CDR1 SGHNT and CDR2 YENEEA. The ends were cut back, 4 bases at V and 5 bases at J, with 14 bases in the middle. The CDR3, as DNA: TGTGCCAGCAGCTCCAACAGGGTAGCAACCGGGGAGCTGTTTTTT. Protein: CASSSNRVATGELFF.

This clone was detected a few times. V and J are TRBV15 and TRBJ1-1, with D uncertain. This CDR3 is built from 16 residues. The germline V and J ends were trimmed by 3 bases and 1 base, with 15 bases remaining between them. Germline V gene data show CDR1 as LNHNV and CDR2 as YYDKDF (reference sequence). The CDR3 nucleotides read TGTGCCACCAGCAGCCCCAAGGCAGTCCCGAACACTGAAGCTTTCTTT. Translating it yields CATSSPKAVPNTEAFF. Filled out from reference TRBV15 and TRBJ1-1, the complete variable domain reads DAMVIQNPRYQVTQFGKPVTLSCSQTLNHNVMYWYQQKSSQAPKLLFHYYDKDFNNEADTPDNFQSRRPNTSFCFLDIRSPGLGDTAMYLCATSSPKAVPNTEAFFGQGTRLTVV.

The CDR3, as DNA: TGTGCCAGCAGCTTCGCTCGGGCCGGGGGTGGCACTGAAGCTTTCTTT. Translating it yields CASSFARAGGGTEAFF. This chain uses TRBV11-3 with TRBJ1-1; TRBD1 is a possible D gene (5 bases). CDR1 and CDR2 from the germline V gene are SGHNT and YENEEA. The CDR3 extends over 16 amino acids. V lost 3 bases and J 4 bases, leaving 18 bases between the germline ends.

Concerning this clone itself: A junction boundary mismatches the germline segment, possibly from a read error. Here the CDR3 reads CASSDSSNQPQHF. The CDR3 DNA is TGTGCCAGCAGTGACTCCAGCAATCAGCCCCAGCATTTT. This chain uses TRBV6-8 with TRBJ1-5; D ambiguous. CDR1 and CDR2 (germline): MNHGY, SAAAGT. The CDR3 extends over 13 amino acids.

The J gene is TRBJ2-6, the V gene TRBV6-8; no reliable D call. Germline-derived CDR1 and CDR2 are MNHGY and SAAAGT. V was clipped by 5 bases and J by 1 base, with 18 bases between them. The CDR3 sequence is 18 residues long. CDR3: CASSPVPGPVSGANVLTF. CDR3 in DNA: TGTGCCAGCAGTCCAGTACCGGGTCCAGTTTCTGGGGCCAACGTCCTGACTTTC.

The chain couples TRBV15 to TRBJ1-2, with D unclear. CDR3 length: 15 residues. Germline-derived CDR1 and CDR2 are LNHNV and YYDKDF (reference sequence). The V end lost 0 bases, the J end lost 7 bases, and 15 bases lay between the germline ends. The CDR3 DNA is TGTGCCACCAGCAGAGATCTGTCAGAGGGCTTTGGCTACACCTTC. Translated, it gives CATSRDLSEGFGYTF.